The T cell receptor (beta chain) under discussion was sequenced for a study of T cell responses to AZD1222 COVID-19 vaccine (dated by TCRdb to 2020 to 2022). Background on the whole study: A total of 233 trial participants underwent TCR sequencing, of whom some 210 received two doses of AZD1222 and about 25 received two doses of the MenACWY control vaccine. Trial participants were enrolled by age into subgroups of 18-55, 56-69 and 70-plus years, and around 150, 28 and 57 TCR-sequenced participants, respectively, were included in these subgroups. Broad study findings and their caveats: Nearly half of unique spike-specific TCRs reportedly recognized epitopes outside regions mutated in the B.1.351 and B.1.1.7 variants. Conclusions about previously exposed vaccinees are limited because only five to seven AZD1222 recipients were SARS-CoV-2 seropositive at baseline. Because no day 14 peak-response samples were available, repertoires were characterized only after the peak T cell response. The 56-69-year group was small, and its depth increase did not reach significance, likely because of low power. Spike-specific TCR breadth and depth rose significantly after two AZD1222 doses compared with day 0 and with MenACWY recipients. Most participants were white British and females outnumbered males, and the authors suggested that clonal diversity may have been underestimated. The whole spike protein was spanned by vaccine-associated CD4 TCRs, and dominant responses were seen in regions 160-218 and 743-854.

The germline V gene yields MNHEY for CDR1 and SVGAGI for CDR2. V is pared back by 5 bases and J by 2 bases, with 10 bases lying between the germline termini. The CDR3, from cysteine to phenylalanine, totals 14 residues. This entry keeps only the CDR3 DNA: 42 bases, framed from base 1. A note on this clone: Its cognate antigen has yet to be identified. No base-level quality is on record; no much larger clone is a single base apart.

The sample's time point label is to be understood as: about 28 days (+/-7) after the second vaccine dose. AZD1222 recipients with second doses at about 4 weeks or about 12 weeks were pooled, because spike-specific TCR depth and breadth did not differ between schedules. Samples from vaccinated people were obtained from the UK trials COV001 and COV002, which included a single-blind randomized controlled phase 2/3 trial of AZD1222 (ChAdOx1 nCoV-19) in healthy adults. Trial participant PBMC samples were collected at day 0 and day 28 after the second dose for TCRbeta chain sequencing. The CDR3 regions of human TCRbeta chains were subjected to immunosequencing. The source study handled its data this way. TCRs in the repertoires were compared against a reference library of SARS-CoV-2-specific TCRs that had been generated with the MIRA antigen-specificity platform. Breadth meant the fraction of unique TCRs that were SARS-CoV-2-associated, whereas depth meant the fraction of total T cells that were SARS-CoV-2-associated. Each spike-specific TCR was assigned to its reactive spike region and to a CD4 or CD8 class using the MIRA data. Log10-transformed breadth and depth values were compared by one-way ANOVA with Sidak's multiple comparisons tests. Not all clones reach the TCRdb copy of this immuneACCESS table, which keeps in-frame sequences only. Checked studies attribute under half of the gap to unresolved V genes and leave the rest unexplained. That table furnishes V, J and clone size, whereas the DNA furnished D and trimming. The sample profile shows fewer than 110,000 clones; about 90% of them were found once. 6.2% of the sample is taken by the ten largest.

The sample here was peripheral blood, taken 28 days after the second AZD1222 dose. This clonotype was sampled from an adult who received the AZD1222 COVID-19 vaccine. The chain couples TRBV6-5 to TRBJ1-5; no D gene is confidently identified. CDR3 region: CASSPPGGNQPQHF. Read as DNA, the sequence is TGTGCCAGCAGTCCCCCTGGGGGCAATCAGCCCCAGCATTTT.